What follows describes a single TCR beta chain. Its antigen is as yet unknown. Library preparation for TCR beta used quantitative 5'-RACE with molecular barcodes. TCRdb re-derived calls from the 5' RACE reads in MiXCR, one entry per CDR3 protein. Of 160,000 or so distinct CDR3 sequences in the sample, around a tenth were seen once. These data come from a study of CD8 T cells in ankylosing spondylitis. Study-level points and caveats: It appeared that ankylosing spondylitis blood was characterized by a TCR beta motif of several highly homologous variants. Disease-linked clones bore a CD8+ phenotype and were relatively rare in peripheral blood.

CDR1 is MNHNS, CDR2 SASEGT, per germline. The CDR3 contains 12 residues. Trimming removed 2 bases at V and 5 bases at J, with 4 bases between. The chain has TRBV6-1 and TRBJ2-1; D is ambiguous. The sequenced sample consisted of blood, either unsorted or a sorted T cell fraction (not recorded which). This receptor was obtained from a female donor with ankylosing spondylitis or in good health (not recorded which). This chain's CDR3 is CASSESNNEQFF. The CDR3 nucleotides read TGTGCCAGCAGTGAATCTAACAATGAGCAGTTCTTC.